The TCR beta chain described here comes from a study of T-cell memory formation after mild COVID-19. CDR3 size: 15 residues. V was clipped by 8 bases and J by 1 base, with 15 bases between them. Germline lookup yields CDR1 SNHLY and CDR2 FYNNEI. Using its own MiXCR run on the 5' RACE reads, TCRdb lists one record per CDR3 protein. Seen here are about 470,000 distinct CDR3 sequences, roughly 25% observed once, and the top ten hold 12%. This sequence was found in an adult woman who had mild COVID-19 (a few samples of this study predate the infection). Cell type and time point are not known. Sample: PBMCs or a T cell subset sorted from them (not recorded which). The chain recombines TRBV2 with TRBJ1-3; D is perhaps TRBD1 (5 bases). The CDR3 coding sequence is TGTGCCAGCGTCCCTCAGGGTATTTCTGGAAACACCATATATTTT. This gives the protein CASVPQGISGNTIYF.